This TCR beta chain was obtained from a study of T cells in Graves' hyperthyroidism and ophthalmopathy (dated by TCRdb to the late 2010s). For context, the study as a whole: Peripheral blood samples were taken at initial diagnosis, before any treatment was given. The paper describes TCR Vbeta CDR3 sequencing of 135 peripheral blood samples, made up of 43 ophthalmopathy patients, roughly 75 hyperthyroidism patients and 17 progressor patients. In addition, the study compared T-cell repertoires in thyroid tissue and in blood from several Graves' hyperthyroidism patients. An independent validation cohort of around 20 hyperthyroidism patients and 17 patients who later progressed to ophthalmopathy tested prospective prediction of ophthalmopathy. Following sampling, methimazole starting at 30 mg daily was given to hyperthyroidism patients, and high-dose intravenous methylprednisolone was given to ophthalmopathy patients. To identify TCR V-J signatures that set the groups apart, the researchers used a discovery cohort of 100 patients, made up of under 45 with Graves' ophthalmopathy and 57 with stable Graves' hyperthyroidism. For training and testing, the 100 or so patients in the discovery cohort were randomly divided in a 7:3 ratio.

TCR beta CDR3 regions were amplified from RNA transcripts. The TCR CDR3 was subjected to a first round of RT-PCR using the HTBI primer set and the Qiagen OneStep RT-PCR kit. Libraries were constructed in a second round of multiplex PCR, after which size selection and purification were performed. The libraries were sequenced on an Illumina HiSeq2000 using paired-end 100 bp reads. For the original study's pipeline: SOAPnuke was used to process the raw data, removing reads that contained adapters or uncalled bases, had a mean Phred below 15, or lacked an exact match to the constant primer or identifier. COPE v1.2.5 was used to merge high-quality paired reads, and clonotypes were defined as unique nucleotide sequences. Clonotypes were aligned to IMGT TRBV, TRBD and TRBJ reference segments using MiTCR v1.1. The analysis included only V-J combinations with a frequency above 0.0001, which together covered 99.2% of the repertoires. A TCS score was defined as the ratio between F50 (clonal expansion) and ExV (chaos), using BLOSUM62-based TCRdist between CDR3 peptides within each V-J. Welch's t-statistics and random forest reduced roughly 540 V-J features to about 12, which were used in a naive Bayes classifier (R e1071). TCRdb's own reprocessing of the public reads used fastp at Q25 and MiXCR and kept productive beta chains. Each record represents a unique CDR3 protein, reported with the most common genes and DNA among its rows. TCRdb, not the original authors, processed these V and J calls. The sample contains under 350,000 distinct CDR3 sequences, 21% of them found a single time. Around 50% of the sample rests with the top ten.

With respect to this clonotype: Its antigen is unknown. Base-call qualities are not available, and no considerably larger clone is one nucleotide away.

Graves' hyperthyroidism was defined as stable when no progression to ophthalmopathy occurred over 18 months of follow-up. The hyperthyroidism patients were between 18 and 65 years old and newly diagnosed, with a disease duration of less than 2 months. Any patient with an uncontrolled infection, another autoimmune disease, pregnancy or lactation was excluded. Diagnoses were based on clinical symptoms, serum thyroxine and TRAb, thyroid ultrasound and orbital computed tomography. PBMCs were separated from 10 ml of fresh peripheral blood using Ficoll-Paque density gradient centrifugation. Total RNA was extracted with Trizol reagent, and quality was checked on an Agilent 2100 Bioanalyzer. What the authors observed across the whole study: Most expanded thyroid clonotypes (frequency above 0.001) were also detected in blood, a finding suggesting that blood repertoires may reflect thyroid immune responses. Sample size was not statistically predetermined, and investigators were not blinded to group allocation. Ophthalmopathy was separated from stable hyperthyroidism by a 13 V-J signature model, with roughly 88% sensitivity and about 81% specificity obtained in cross-validation and 80%/75% obtained in testing. During validation, the model predicted progression to ophthalmopathy a median of approximately six months ahead of onset, with around 71% sensitivity and 72% to 85% specificity.

CDR1 and CDR2 (SGHVS, FQNEAQ) derive from the germline V gene. The CDR3 goes from the cysteine to the phenylalanine over 14 residues. Only CDR3 DNA is held: 42 bases, read in frame from base 1. V was cut back by 2 bases and J by 2 bases, leaving a gap of 8 bases between them. Rearrangement joined TRBV7-8 to TRBJ2-3; no D gene is confidently identified. The origin of this receptor is a woman aged 45-65 years with Graves' hyperthyroidism. The sample consisted of blood. The CDR3 sequence is CASSLTLFTDTQYF. The nucleotide sequence reads as follows: TGTGCCAGCAGCTTAACCCTCTTCACAGATACGCAGTATTTT.